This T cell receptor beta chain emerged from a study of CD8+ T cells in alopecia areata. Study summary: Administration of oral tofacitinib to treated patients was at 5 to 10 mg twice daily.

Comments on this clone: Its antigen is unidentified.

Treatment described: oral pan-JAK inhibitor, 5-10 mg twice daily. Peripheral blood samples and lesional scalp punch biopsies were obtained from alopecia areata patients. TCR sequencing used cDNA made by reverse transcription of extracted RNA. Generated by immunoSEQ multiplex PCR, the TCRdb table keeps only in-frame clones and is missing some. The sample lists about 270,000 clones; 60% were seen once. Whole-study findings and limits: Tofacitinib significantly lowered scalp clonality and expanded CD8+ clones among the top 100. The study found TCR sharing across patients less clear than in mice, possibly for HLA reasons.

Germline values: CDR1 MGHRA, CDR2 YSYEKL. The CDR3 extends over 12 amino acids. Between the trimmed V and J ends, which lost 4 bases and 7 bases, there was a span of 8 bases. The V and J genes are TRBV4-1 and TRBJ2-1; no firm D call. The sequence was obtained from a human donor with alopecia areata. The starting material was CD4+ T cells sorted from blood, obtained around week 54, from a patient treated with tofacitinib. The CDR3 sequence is CASSRIVNEQFF. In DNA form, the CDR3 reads TGCGCCAGCAGCCGTATTGTAAATGAGCAGTTCTTC.